This T cell receptor (beta chain) was observed in a study of shared clonotypes between healthy human individuals. The CDR3 sequence is 15 residues long. The germline V and J ends were trimmed by 7 bases and 0 bases, with 12 bases remaining between them. The germline V gene has CDR1 KGHSH and CDR2 LQKENI. Method: immunoSEQ multiplex PCR; TCRdb's copy keeps in-frame clones and lacks some. Among 450,000 or so clones listed, roughly four fifths were seen once. The sequenced sample consisted of PBMCs. V usage is TRBV18 and J usage is TRBJ1-4, with D unclear. The source is a woman aged 35 to 49 in good health. Some clones in this sample may be carry-over from other donors' samples. The CDR3 nucleotides are TGTGCCAGCTGGGCGGGAATTTCAACTAATGAAAAACTGTTTTTT. Translated, it gives CASWAGISTNEKLFF.